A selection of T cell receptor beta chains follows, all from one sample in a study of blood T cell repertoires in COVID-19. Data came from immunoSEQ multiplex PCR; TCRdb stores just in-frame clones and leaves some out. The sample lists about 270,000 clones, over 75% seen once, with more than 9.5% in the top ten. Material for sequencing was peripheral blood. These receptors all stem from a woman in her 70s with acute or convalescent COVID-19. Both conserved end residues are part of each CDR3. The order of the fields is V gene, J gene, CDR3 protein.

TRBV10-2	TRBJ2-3	CASSRSGGGGPDTQYF
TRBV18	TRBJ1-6	CASSPIRTDSPLHF
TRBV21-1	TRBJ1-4	CASSTPWPRENEEKLFF
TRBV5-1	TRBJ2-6	CASGLEGAGANVLTF
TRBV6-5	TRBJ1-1	CASGQLNTEAFF
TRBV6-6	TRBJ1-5	CASSYPGQHQPQHF
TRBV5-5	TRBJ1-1	CASSWGQMNTEAFF
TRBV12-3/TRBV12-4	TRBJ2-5	CASRGRQETQYF
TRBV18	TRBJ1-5	CASSMDRGLQPQHF
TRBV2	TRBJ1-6	CASRPTKDRGTNNSPLHF
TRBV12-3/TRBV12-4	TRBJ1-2	CASSRRNYGYTF
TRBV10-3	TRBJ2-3	CAISARVEDTQYF
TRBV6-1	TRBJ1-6	CASSEAEGSNSPLHF
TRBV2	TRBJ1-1	CASSDFRDRGINTEAFF
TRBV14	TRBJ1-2	CASSPRTGGGYTF
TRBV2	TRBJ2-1	CASNGQGAGDEQFF
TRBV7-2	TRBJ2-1	CASSLSTGGAYNEQFF
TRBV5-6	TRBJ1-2	CASSFSLYGYTF
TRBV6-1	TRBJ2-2	CASSEAWRGRRELFF
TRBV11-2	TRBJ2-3	CASSLGKTSGGYTDTQYF
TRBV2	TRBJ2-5	CAGDGGDNQETQYF
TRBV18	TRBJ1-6	CASSPRAEGNSPLHF
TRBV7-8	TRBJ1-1	CASSTRPGQRNTEAFF
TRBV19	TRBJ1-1	CASIDGGDRSPEAFF
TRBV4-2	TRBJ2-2	CASSQDPGLARTGELFF
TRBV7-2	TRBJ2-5	CASSSQTQETQYF
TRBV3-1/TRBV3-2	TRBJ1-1	CASSPKRQGARAFF
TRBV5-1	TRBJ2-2	CASSLQGSNGELFF
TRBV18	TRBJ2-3	CASSPLGQGSLDTQYF
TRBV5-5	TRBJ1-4	CASSPPGTGVNEKLFF
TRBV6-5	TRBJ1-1	CASKRWDTRNTEAFF
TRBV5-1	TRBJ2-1	CASSLVAGTSYNEQFF
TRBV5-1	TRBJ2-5	CASRSAGNHAETQYF
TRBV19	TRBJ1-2	CASSIPAGNYGYTF
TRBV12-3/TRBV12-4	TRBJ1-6	CASSPRQGTPLHF
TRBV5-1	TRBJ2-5	CASSLEGGGKTQYF
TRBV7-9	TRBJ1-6	CASSRGYPGSYNSPLHF
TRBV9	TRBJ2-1	CASSYGQGAPNEQFF
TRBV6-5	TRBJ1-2	CASSHTGNGGYTF
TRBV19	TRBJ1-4	CASSMGRTTNEKLFF
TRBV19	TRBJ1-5	CASSTGGKIDQPQHF
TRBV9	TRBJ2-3	CASTLISGGSTDTQYF
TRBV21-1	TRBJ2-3	CASSILRFTPYF
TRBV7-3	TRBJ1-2	CASSPGQGYGYTF
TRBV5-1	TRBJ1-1	CASSLRGQGTPEAFF
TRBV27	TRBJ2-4	CASSLNRDRQHIQYF
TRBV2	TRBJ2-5	CASSFRPGGETQYF
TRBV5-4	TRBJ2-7	CASSLSPGNFDEQYF
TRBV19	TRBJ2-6	CASSIARQGATGANVLTF
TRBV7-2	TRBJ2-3	CASSLVTGAPDTQYF
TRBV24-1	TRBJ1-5	CATSDPGTGDQPQHF
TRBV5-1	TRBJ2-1	CASSPAVNVYNEQFF